These 2 T cell receptor beta chains originate from one sample sequenced in a study of cytomegalovirus exposure and HLA in healthy donors. Researchers ran the PCR with 60 Vbeta and 13 Jbeta primers. The protocol was immunoSEQ multiplex PCR, while the TCRdb copy is restricted to in-frame clones and leaves out a portion. Of roughly 250,000 clones listed, just over 70% are singletons. Sample: PBMCs. Receptor source: a female donor in good health and CMV-seronegative.

This clone has more than one count but fewer than ten. The chain couples TRBV5-4 to TRBJ2-7, with D perhaps TRBD1 (5 bases). V was clipped by 3 bases and J by 2 bases, with 15 bases between them. CDR3 size: 15 residues. Germline CDR1 is SGHNT and CDR2 is YYREEE (reference sequence). CDR3 coding DNA: TGTGCCAGCAGCTGGAGAACGGCAGGGACCTACGAGCAGTACTTC. Translated: CASSWRTAGTYEQYF.

The chain couples TRBV6-1 to TRBJ1-3; D ambiguous. Per germline, CDR1 MNHNS and CDR2 SASEGT. The CDR3 has 15 amino acids. Trimming left V 2 bases short and J 3 bases short, with 11 bases between. This CDR3 reads CASSEQVSFGNTIYF. The CDR3 nucleotides read TGTGCCAGCAGTGAACAGGTTTCCTTTGGAAACACCATATATTTT.